Below are 15 T cell receptor beta chains sequenced from a single sample in a study of blood T cell repertoires in COVID-19. The method was immunoSEQ multiplex PCR; TCRdb's version includes in-frame clones alone and lacks a portion of them. Of 60,000 to 75,000 clones listed, roughly 90% are singletons. Material for sequencing was peripheral blood. Receptor source: a man aged 30 to 45 with acute or convalescent COVID-19.

The chain links TRBV5-1 to TRBJ1-5; D is uncertain. The V gene's germline CDR1 is SGHRS and CDR2 YFSETQ. The V end lost 4 bases, the J end lost 5 bases, and 13 bases lay between the germline ends. There are 14 residues in the CDR3. CDR3 residues: CASSAGAGDQPQHF. CDR3 coding DNA: TGCGCCAGCAGCGCGGGAGCGGGCGATCAGCCCCAGCATTTT.

The chain is built from TRBV12-5 and TRBJ1-5; 7 bases match TRBD1. The ends lost 5 bases at V and 7 bases at J; junction bases unmatched: 5. In germline, CDR1 is LGHNT, CDR2 FRNRAP. The CDR3 is made up of 13 amino acids. CDR3 region: CASGLQGTQPQHF. CDR3 DNA: TGTGCTAGTGGTCTACAGGGGACGCAGCCCCAGCATTTT.

The CDR3 region has the DNA TGTGCCAGCAGTTATCGGGGGTCAGATACGCAGTATTTT. Its protein product is CASSYRGSDTQYF. The chain combines TRBV6-5 with TRBJ2-3, with a possible D match to TRBD2 (6 bases). Germline V gene data show CDR1 as MNHEY and CDR2 as SVGAGI. This CDR3 has 13 amino acids. V was trimmed by 3 bases and J by 4 bases, leaving 8 bases between them.

The chain carries TRBV2 and TRBJ1-2; TRBD1 might be the D (5 bases). V was trimmed by 3 bases and J by 8 bases, leaving 22 bases between them. The CDR3 contains 16 residues. Germline V CDR1 and CDR2: SNHLY, FYNNEI. CDR3 sequence reads: CASSDSFRQGSGGYTF. CDR3 DNA: TGTGCCAGCAGTGATAGTTTTAGGCAGGGAAGCGGGGGCTACACCTTC.

This sequence joins TRBV5-1 and TRBJ1-1, with D tentatively TRBD1 (5 bases). CDR3 size: 17 residues. V was cut by 4 bases and J by 0 bases, with 19 bases left in between. Germline V lookup: CDR1 SGHRS, CDR2 YFSETQ. The CDR3 sequence: CASSHNRGDGMNTEAFF. As DNA, the CDR3 is TGCGCCAGCAGCCATAACCGGGGGGATGGAATGAACACTGAAGCTTTCTTT.

V gene TRBV9 combines with J gene TRBJ1-6, with D uncertain. The CDR3 is 16 amino acids. Germline lookup yields CDR1 SGDLS and CDR2 YYNGEE. Trimming cost V 4 bases and J 0 bases, with 11 bases left between them. CDR3 protein: CASSMTQSSYNSPLHF. The CDR3, as DNA: TGTGCCAGCAGCATGACACAGAGCTCCTATAATTCACCCCTCCACTTT.

The chain couples TRBV7-9 to TRBJ2-3; D unresolved. V shed 3 bases and J shed 2 bases, with 12 bases lying between them. This CDR3 comprises 15 residues. Germline V gene data show CDR1 as SEHNR and CDR2 as FQNEAQ (reference sequence). The CDR3 loop is CASSLFGSHTDTQYF. The CDR3, as DNA: TGTGCCAGCAGCTTGTTCGGGTCACACACAGATACGCAGTATTTT.

This chain uses TRBV18 with TRBJ1-4; D is unresolved. The length of the CDR3 is 15 residues. The germline V and J ends were trimmed by 3 bases and 2 bases, with 10 bases remaining between them. Germline V gene sequence: CDR1 KGHSH, CDR2 LQKENI. The CDR3 loop is CASSPLRSTNEKLFF. The CDR3 nucleotides read TGTGCCAGCTCACCGCTCAGGTCCACTAATGAAAAACTGTTTTTT.

V is TRBV9 and J is TRBJ1-2; tentative D call: TRBD1 (5 bases). Per germline, CDR1 SGDLS and CDR2 YYNGEE. The CDR3 runs to 16 residues. With 4 bases removed from V and 4 bases from J, the gap between germline ends came to 20 bases. As DNA, the CDR3 is TGTGCCAGCAGCATAGGTGCAGGGAACGCGCCCTATGGCTACACCTTC. It yields the protein CASSIGAGNAPYGYTF.

This rearrangement joins TRBV5-4 to TRBJ1-2; the D gene is possibly TRBD1 (6 bases). This CDR3 contains 13 residues. The V end lost 2 bases, the J end lost 6 bases, and 11 bases lay between the germline ends. Germline lookup yields CDR1 SGHNT and CDR2 YYREEE (reference sequence). The CDR3 DNA reads TGTGCCAGCAGCTTCAGGGGTGTAGATGGCTACACCTTC. Its translation is CASSFRGVDGYTF.

The chain recombines TRBV27 with TRBJ2-1, with 9 bases matching TRBD1. Germline loops: CDR1 MNHEY, CDR2 SMNVEV (reference sequence). The CDR3 runs to 15 residues. V was clipped by 4 bases and J by 2 bases; unmatched bases: 3. The chain's CDR3 is CASSWGQGPYNEQFF. The CDR3 coding sequence is TGTGCCAGCAGTTGGGGACAGGGTCCCTACAATGAGCAGTTCTTC.

The V call is TRBV5-1, the J call TRBJ2-3, with D tentatively TRBD2 (7 bases). Trimming stripped 1 base from V and 6 bases from J, with 18 bases between. The germline V gene encodes CDR1 SGHRS and CDR2 YFSETQ. CDR3 length: 16 amino acids. Here the CDR3 DNA reads TGCGCCAGCAGCTTGACAGGGACTAATTTTGTGGATACGCAGTATTTT. It yields the protein CASSLTGTNFVDTQYF.

The chain carries TRBV6-5 and TRBJ1-1; the match to TRBD1 covers 7 bases. This CDR3 comprises 15 residues. Germline lookup yields CDR1 MNHEY and CDR2 SVGAGI. V dropped 5 bases and J dropped 5; count of bases not matched to a gene: 11. The CDR3 DNA reads TGTGCCAGCAGTCTTACCCCGGGACAGCTAACTGAAGCTTTCTTT. It codes for CASSLTPGQLTEAFF.

This chain joins TRBV11-2 and TRBJ2-1, with D possibly matching TRBD2 (5 bases). The CDR3 runs to 16 residues. Germline CDR1 reads SGHAT; CDR2 reads FQNNGV. Trimming stripped 5 bases from V and 5 bases from J, with 19 bases between. In DNA, the CDR3 is TGTGCCAGCAGCGCCCTTCTGTCGACTATAAACAATGAGCAGTTCTTC. Translating gives CASSALLSTINNEQFF.

The chain uses TRBV28 and TRBJ1-1, with D possibly being TRBD1 (5 bases). The CDR3 is made up of 16 amino acids. From germline, CDR1 is MDHEN and CDR2 SYDVKM. V lost 6 bases and J lost 5, with 22 bases in between. The CDR3 sequence: CASSPPRAGRWTEAFF. The CDR3, as DNA: TGTGCCAGCAGCCCCCCCCGGGCAGGGCGATGGACTGAAGCTTTCTTT.